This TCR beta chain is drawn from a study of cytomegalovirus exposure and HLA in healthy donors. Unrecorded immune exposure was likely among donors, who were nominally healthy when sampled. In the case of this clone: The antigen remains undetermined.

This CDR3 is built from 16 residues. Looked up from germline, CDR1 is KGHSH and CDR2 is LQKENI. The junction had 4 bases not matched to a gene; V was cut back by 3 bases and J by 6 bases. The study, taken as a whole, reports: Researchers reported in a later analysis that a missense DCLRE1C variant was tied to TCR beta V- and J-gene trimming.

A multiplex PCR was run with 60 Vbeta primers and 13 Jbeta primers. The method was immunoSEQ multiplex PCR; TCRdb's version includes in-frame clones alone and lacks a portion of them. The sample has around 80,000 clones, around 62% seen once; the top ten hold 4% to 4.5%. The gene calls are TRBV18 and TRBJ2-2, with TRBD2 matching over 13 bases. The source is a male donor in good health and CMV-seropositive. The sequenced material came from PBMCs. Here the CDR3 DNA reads TGTGCCAGCTCACCTCGGACTAGCGGGGGCCCCGGGGAGCTGTTTTTT. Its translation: CASSPRTSGGPGELFF.